This TCR beta chain was documented in a study of T cells in tuberculosis. CDR3 length equals 15 residues. The V gene's germline CDR1 is GTSNPN and CDR2 SVGIG (reference sequence). V trimming: 4 bases; J trimming: 4 bases; junction bases outside the gene matches: 13. Sequenced by immunoSEQ multiplex PCR; TCRdb stores in-frame clones only, minus some. Of under 40,000 clones listed, around 94% are singletons. The chain recombines TRBV30 with TRBJ2-7, with 7 bases matching TRBD1. Sequenced input: PBMCs. The source of this sequence is a donor between 5 and 29 years old with latent tuberculosis or without tuberculosis infection. This CDR3 reads CAWNSDRAPFYEQYF. Here the CDR3 DNA reads TGTGCCTGGAATTCCGACAGGGCCCCTTTTTACGAGCAGTACTTC.